Below, one T cell receptor beta chain is given with its context. Its antigen target is currently unknown. Per-base quality was not reported, and no clone a single base away is much larger than it. This specimen comes from a study of post-analysis software for immune sequencing data (dated by TCRdb to between 2015 and 2016). Background for the entire study: Disease courses on record covered relapsing-remitting, secondary progressive and progressive-relapsing multiple sclerosis, though some patients had no subtype annotation. The patient repertoires were compared against 11 previously published healthy control repertoires obtained from donors aged roughly 6 to 28 years. A subset of samples was prepared in parallel using single-end sample barcoding, then pooled and co-amplified after Illumina adapter ligation.

V is clipped by 6 bases and J by 1 base, and the sequence between their germline boundaries is 3 bases long. CDR1 ENHRY and CDR2 SYGVKD were looked up in the germline V gene. The CDR3 runs 11 amino acids, cysteine and phenylalanine included. Of the read, only the CDR3 DNA is kept; its 33 bases are in frame from base 1. Libraries were prepared through PCR. The reads were generated on an Illumina HiSeq 2500. To reduce PCR and sequencing biases, unique molecular identifiers were incorporated into the TCR beta cDNA libraries. Some 500,000 cDNA molecules were obtained per 1 to 10 million input T cells, so each molecule approximated one T cell. Patient libraries were prepared and sequenced with the same protocol used for the earlier healthy control dataset. Samples belonging to the same batch were prepared together, multiplexed and sequenced on a shared HiSeq lane. On the study's bioinformatics: MIGEC handled the raw barcoded reads, throwing out single-read molecular identifier groups before consensus assembly and CDR3 extraction. Clonotype tables were post-analysed with VDJtools, and diversity was normalized by down-sampling all datasets to the smallest sample size. In repertoire overlap clustering, CDR3 amino acid sequences, but not nucleotide sequences, were matched to correct batch-related cross-sample contamination. Using fastp trimming at Q25 and MiXCR clonotype assembly, TCRdb reanalyzed the public sequencing data and kept in-frame beta chains. CDR3 protein sequences are deduplicated, and each keeps its most common genes and DNA. What appears here as the V and J calls and clone size reflects TCRdb's work, not the paper's. The sample records 650,000 to 850,000 distinct CDR3 sequences, approximately 57% of which are singletons. In total, the top ten clones hold over 4% of the sample.

Overall results and qualifications from the work: Strong co-clustering of samples prepared in the same batch was shown by direct clustering with F measure, prompting a batch-effect correction. The control group was slightly older than the multiple sclerosis patient group. Patients showed significantly higher frequencies than controls for roughly 5 TRBV segments, among them TRBV5-6, TRBV5-1 and TRBV20-1. Compared with controls, multiple sclerosis patients had significantly lower normalized Chao1 diversity, a finding suggesting substantial peripheral T-cell clonal expansion.

To demonstrate the VDJtools post-analysis software, the study profiled TCR beta repertoires from the peripheral blood of around 13 young patients with multiple sclerosis. The multiple sclerosis patients were children and adolescents between roughly 6 and 17 years of age. This receptor chain uses TRBV10-3 and TRBJ1-2; confidence is insufficient to name the D gene. This receptor was taken from a girl between 5 and 17 years old with multiple sclerosis. The sequencing input was blood. This receptor has the CDR3 CAISINYGYTF. DNA sequence: TGTGCCATCAGCATTAACTATGGCTACACCTTC.